This T cell receptor (beta chain) derives from a study of shared clonotypes between healthy human individuals. Terminally differentiated effector memory CD45RA+ cells were excluded by CCR7 positive selection of CD45RO-negative cells. Method: immunoSEQ multiplex PCR; TCRdb's copy keeps in-frame clones and lacks some. Of hundreds of thousands of clones listed, about 95% are singletons. Trimming stripped 4 bases from V and 4 bases from J, with 13 bases between. Germline V gene sequence: CDR1 MNHEY, CDR2 SMNVEV (reference sequence). There are 14 residues in the CDR3. The sequence came from a woman aged 25 to 39 in good health. This rearrangement joins TRBV27 to TRBJ1-2; D unclear. Material: naive CD8+ T cells sorted from blood. The CDR3 region is CASSSLSAGYGYTF. CDR3 DNA sequence: TGTGCCAGCAGTTCCCTTTCAGCGGGCTATGGCTACACCTTC.